The text below deals with one T cell receptor (beta chain). What it recognizes is unknown. The record originates from a study of metastatic and nonmetastatic thyroid tumors. Looking at the study overall: The authors compared repertoires across blood and tumor or nodule tissue from malignant and benign thyroid patients. Overall study results and limits: TCR beta diversity was reportedly significantly higher in malignant thyroid tumors than benign nodules, in blood and tumor.

Every patient underwent thyroid surgery untreated. Trimming shortened V by 6 bases and J by 7 bases, and 18 bases separated the two germline ends. CDR1 is DFQATT and CDR2 is SNEGSKA in the germline V gene (reference sequence). This CDR3 is built from 13 residues. Per the authors' pipeline: Clinicopathological groups of papillary thyroid cancer showed CDR3 differences that were used to build a distant-metastasis classifier. Using MiXCR, TCRdb re-called clones from the PCR reads. For this entry, the V and J calls and clone size follow TCRdb and not the study's own pipeline. Here the sample spans 25,000 to 35,000 clones, 20% to 25% being singletons.

This chain connects TRBV20-1 to TRBJ1-1; D is possibly TRBD1 (6 bases). Sequenced sample: blood. This TCR was sampled from a female donor with papillary thyroid cancer or a benign thyroid nodule (not recorded which). Some clones in this sample may be carry-over from other donors' samples. For the CDR3, the DNA is TGCAGTGCCGGTCCCGGCCCGACAGGTGAAGCTTTCTTT. Translated, it gives CSAGPGPTGEAFF.